The clone carrying this T cell receptor beta chain was observed many times. Its antigen is still unknown. The source of the sample is a study of CD8+CD57+ T cells in acquired aplastic anemia. Study summary: Sorted CD4+ and CD8+ cells yielded DNA averaging around 3.2 ug. Study conclusions and caveats: The number of CD8+ CDR3 sequences shared by patients and controls was about 27. No significant patient-versus-control difference appeared in CD8+ Simpson's diversity.

V lost 1 base and J lost 3, with 12 bases in between. The length of the CDR3 is 15 residues. Looked up from germline, CDR1 is LNHDA and CDR2 is SQIVND (reference sequence). The template used for profiling TCR beta VDJ and CDR3 was genomic DNA. TCRdb passed the reads through MiXCR, listing each CDR3 protein once. This sample has about 220,000 distinct CDR3 sequences, with roughly 35% found just once. This clonotype was obtained from a human donor in good health, serving as a control. The sample consisted of sorted CD4+, CD8+, or CD8+CD57+ T cells (not recorded which) from PBMCs. The genes are TRBV19 and TRBJ1-1; D is possibly TRBD1 (5 bases). This CDR3 reads CASSIVGRGDTEAFF. The CDR3 bases are TGTGCCAGTAGTATAGTAGGCAGAGGGGACACTGAAGCTTTCTTT.